These 10 T cell receptor beta chains were all obtained from the same sample, sequenced in a study of graft-versus-host responses after intestinal transplantation. The data were produced by immunoSEQ multiplex PCR, yet TCRdb's version contains in-frame clones alone and is incomplete. The sample shows 60,000 to 90,000 clones, 90% of them seen only once. These receptors have no identified antigens. Sequences were derived from unstimulated CD8+ T cells sorted from spleen or lymph node cells, sampled before intestinal transplant. All receptors come from a human donor who received an intestinal transplant.

CDR3 DNA sequence: TGTGCCAGCACCTCAGGACAGGGGATCTATGGCTACACCTTC. Encoded protein: CASTSGQGIYGYTF. The V call is TRBV25-1, the J call TRBJ1-2; 9 bases are a match to TRBD1. CDR3 length equals 14 residues. Germline V gene data show CDR1 as MGHDK and CDR2 as SYGVNS. Trimming cost V 7 bases and J 4 bases; bases outside gene matches: 7.

The chain joins TRBV9 to TRBJ2-3; TRBD1 agrees at 7 bases. The germline V gene has CDR1 SGDLS and CDR2 YYNGEE. CDR3 length: 14 residues. The trim removed 3 bases at V and 4 bases at J, leaving 5 bases unmatched. The CDR3 nucleotides read TGTGCCAGCAGCGGGAGACAGGGACCAGATACGCAGTATTTT. Translation: CASSGRQGPDTQYF.

This rearrangement joins TRBV11-2 to TRBJ1-2, with 10 bases aligning to TRBD1. There are 16 residues in the CDR3. The V segment lost 3 bases and the J segment 4 bases; nucleotides outside the gene matches: 8. Per the germline V gene, CDR1 is SGHAT and CDR2 is FQNNGV. The DNA for the CDR3 is TGTGCCAGCAGCTTGTCGGGGACAGGGGTAGGCTATGGCTACACCTTC. Its translation is CASSLSGTGVGYGYTF.

This rearrangement joins TRBV19 to TRBJ2-2; D call uncertain. From germline, CDR1 is LNHDA and CDR2 SQIVND (reference sequence). Deletions cut 4 bases from V and 2 bases from J, with 17 bases between. This CDR3 contains 17 residues. In nucleotides, the CDR3 is TGTGCCAGTAGTACGTGGCACCCCCAACAAAACACCGGGGAGCTGTTTTTT. Its translation: CASSTWHPQQNTGELFF. Filled out from reference TRBV19 and TRBJ2-2, the complete variable domain reads DGGITQSPKYLFRKEGQNVTLSCEQNLNHDAMYWYRQDPGQGLRLIYYSQIVNDFQKGDIAEGYSVSREKKESFPLTVTSAQKNPTAFYLCASSTWHPQQNTGELFFGEGSRLTVL.

This sequence joins TRBV29-1 and TRBJ1-1; no clear D gene. Trimming stripped 3 bases from V and 7 bases from J, with 9 bases between. Per the germline V gene, CDR1 is SQVTM and CDR2 is ANQGSEA. The CDR3 covers 11 residues. The CDR3 loop reads CSVDFRGEAFF. As DNA, the CDR3 is TGCAGCGTTGATTTCCGGGGTGAAGCTTTCTTT.

This chain links TRBV2 with TRBJ2-7, with a tentative D call TRBD2 (5 bases). The V end lost 6 bases, the J end lost 3 bases, and 12 bases lay between the germline ends. The CDR3 consists of 13 residues. Germline values: CDR1 SNHLY, CDR2 FYNNEI. The DNA for the CDR3 is TGTGCCAGCAGGGACCCGGGGAGCTACGAGCAGTACTTC. It yields the protein CASRDPGSYEQYF.

A remark on this clone: The same CDR3 is also encoded by other DNA sequences in this sample. The J gene is TRBJ2-1, the V gene TRBV9; D is possibly TRBD2 (7 bases). The CDR3 length is 15 residues. V was pared by 0 bases and J by 2 bases, with 9 bases between. In germline, CDR1 is SGDLS, CDR2 YYNGEE. The CDR3 DNA reads TGTGCCAGCAGCGTAGGGGGGGGCACCTACAATGAGCAGTTCTTC. Its translation: CASSVGGGTYNEQFF.

The V and J genes are TRBV20-1 and TRBJ2-1; maybe TRBD1 (6 bases). The CDR3 totals 11 residues. Trimming cost V 7 bases and J 7 bases, with 11 bases left between them. Germline CDR1 is DFQATT and CDR2 is SNEGSKA (reference sequence). The CDR3 sequence: CSGTVWNEQFF. As DNA, the CDR3 is TGCAGTGGGACAGTTTGGAATGAGCAGTTCTTC.

On this clone itself: Germline is not matched at one junction end, which may reflect a read error. V is TRBV7-9 and J is TRBJ2-3, with D unclear. The CDR3 has 8 amino acids. Germline CDR1 reads SEHNR; CDR2 reads FQNEAQ (reference sequence). CDR3 nucleotide sequence: TGTGCCAGCATCCCGTTCCTCTTT. The encoded protein is CASIPFLF.

This sequence joins TRBV7-2 and TRBJ2-7; maybe TRBD2 (6 bases). Per the germline V gene, CDR1 is SGHTA and CDR2 is FQGNSA. This CDR3 is built from 14 residues. Trimming removed 5 bases from V and 2 bases from J, with 13 bases in between. CDR3 nucleotides: TGTGCCAGCAGCCCGGGACTGGGGGCCTACGAGCAGTACTTC. As protein: CASSPGLGAYEQYF.